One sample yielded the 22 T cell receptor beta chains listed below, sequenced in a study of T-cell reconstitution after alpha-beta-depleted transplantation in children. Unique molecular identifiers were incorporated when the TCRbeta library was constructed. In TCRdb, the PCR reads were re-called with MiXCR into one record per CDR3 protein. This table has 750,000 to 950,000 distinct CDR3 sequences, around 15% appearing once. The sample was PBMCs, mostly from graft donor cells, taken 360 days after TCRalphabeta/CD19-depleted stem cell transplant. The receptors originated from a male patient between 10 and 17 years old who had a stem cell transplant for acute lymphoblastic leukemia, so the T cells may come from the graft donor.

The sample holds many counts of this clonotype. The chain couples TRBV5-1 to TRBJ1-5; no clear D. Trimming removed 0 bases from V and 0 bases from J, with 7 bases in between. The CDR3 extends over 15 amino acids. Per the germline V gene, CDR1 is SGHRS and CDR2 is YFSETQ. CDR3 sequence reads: CASSLAGSSNQPQHF. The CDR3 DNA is TGCGCCAGCAGCTTGGCCGGGAGTAGCAATCAGCCCCAGCATTTT.

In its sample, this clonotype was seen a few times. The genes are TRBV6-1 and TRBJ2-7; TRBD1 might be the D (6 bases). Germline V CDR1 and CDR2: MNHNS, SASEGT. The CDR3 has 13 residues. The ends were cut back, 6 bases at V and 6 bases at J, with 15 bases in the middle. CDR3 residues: CASSANRVREQYF. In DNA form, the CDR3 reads TGTGCCAGCAGCGCAAACAGGGTCCGCGAGCAGTACTTC.

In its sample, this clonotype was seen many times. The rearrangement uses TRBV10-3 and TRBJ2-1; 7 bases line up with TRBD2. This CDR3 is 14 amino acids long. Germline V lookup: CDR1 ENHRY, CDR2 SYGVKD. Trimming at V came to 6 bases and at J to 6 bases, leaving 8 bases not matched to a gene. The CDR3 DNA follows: TGTGCCATCAGGGGGGGGACTGCCCTCAATGAGCAGTTCTTC. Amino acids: CAIRGGTALNEQFF.

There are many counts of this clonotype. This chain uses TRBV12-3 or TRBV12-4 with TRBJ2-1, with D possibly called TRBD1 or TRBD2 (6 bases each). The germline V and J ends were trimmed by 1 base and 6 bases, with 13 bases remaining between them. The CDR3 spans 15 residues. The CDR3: CASSLGGGGSNEQFF. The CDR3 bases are TGTGCCAGCAGTTTAGGCGGAGGGGGGTCCAATGAGCAGTTCTTC.

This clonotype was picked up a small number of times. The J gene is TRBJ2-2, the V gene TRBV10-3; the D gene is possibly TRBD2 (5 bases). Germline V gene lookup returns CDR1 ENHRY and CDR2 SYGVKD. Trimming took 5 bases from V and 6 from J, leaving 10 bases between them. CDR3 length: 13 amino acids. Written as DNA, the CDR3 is TGTGCCATCAGTAGGACGGGGTCCGGGGAGCTGTTTTTT. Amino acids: CAISRTGSGELFF.

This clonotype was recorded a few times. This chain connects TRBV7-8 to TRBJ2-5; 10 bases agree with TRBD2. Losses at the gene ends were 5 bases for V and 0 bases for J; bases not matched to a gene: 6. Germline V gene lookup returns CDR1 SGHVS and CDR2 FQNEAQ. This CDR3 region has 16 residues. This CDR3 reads CASSILAGEYQETQYF. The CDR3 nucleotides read TGTGCCAGCAGCATCCTAGCGGGGGAGTACCAAGAGACCCAGTACTTC.

The CDR3 protein is CASSEAGTSGYYEQYF. The CDR3 DNA reads as TGCGCCAGCAGTGAGGCCGGGACTAGCGGTTACTACGAGCAGTACTTC. The V call is TRBV10-1, the J call TRBJ2-7, with 11 bases identical to TRBD2. Germline lookup yields CDR1 WNHNN and CDR2 SYGVQD (reference sequence). The CDR3 has 16 residues. The junction had 6 bases not matched to a gene; V was cut back by 2 bases and J by 3 bases.

CDR3 loop: CAISESWVAGGLVNEQFF. In nucleotides, the CDR3 is TGTGCCATCAGTGAGTCGTGGGTAGCGGGAGGATTGGTCAATGAGCAGTTCTTC. The chain has TRBV10-3 and TRBJ2-1; 10 nucleotides agree with TRBD2. Germline V gene sequence: CDR1 ENHRY, CDR2 SYGVKD. With 0 bases clipped from V and 6 bases from J, the junction kept 11 bases outside the gene matches. The CDR3 contains 18 residues.

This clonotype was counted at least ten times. CDR3 amino acids: CATSDNVPGELFF. CDR3 bases: TGTGCCACCAGTGACAACGTCCCCGGGGAGCTGTTTTTT. The chain links TRBV24-1 to TRBJ2-2; no clear D gene. The germline CDR1 and CDR2 sequences are KGHDR and SFDVKD. Trimming stripped 4 bases from V and 6 bases from J, with 8 bases between. The length of the CDR3 is 13 residues.

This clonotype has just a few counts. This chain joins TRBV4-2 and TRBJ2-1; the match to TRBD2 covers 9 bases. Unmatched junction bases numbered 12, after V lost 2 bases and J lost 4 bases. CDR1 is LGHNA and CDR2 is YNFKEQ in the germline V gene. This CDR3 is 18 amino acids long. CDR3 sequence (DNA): TGTGCCAGCAGCCAACCGTACTTAGCGGGAGAGGGGTACAATGAGCAGTTCTTC. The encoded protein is CASSQPYLAGEGYNEQFF.

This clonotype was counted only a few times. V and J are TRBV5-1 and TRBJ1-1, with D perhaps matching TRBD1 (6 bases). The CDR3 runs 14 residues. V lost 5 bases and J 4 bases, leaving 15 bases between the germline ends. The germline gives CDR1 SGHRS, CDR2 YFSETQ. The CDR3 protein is CASRGLGGVTEAFF. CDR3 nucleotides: TGCGCCAGCAGGGGCCTAGGGGGGGTCACTGAAGCTTTCTTT.

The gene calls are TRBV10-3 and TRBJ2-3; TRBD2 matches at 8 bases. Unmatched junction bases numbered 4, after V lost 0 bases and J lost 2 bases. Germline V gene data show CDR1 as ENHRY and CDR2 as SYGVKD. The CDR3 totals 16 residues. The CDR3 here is CAISESSGTLTDTQYF. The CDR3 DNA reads TGTGCCATCAGTGAGTCTAGCGGGACCCTCACAGATACGCAGTATTTT.

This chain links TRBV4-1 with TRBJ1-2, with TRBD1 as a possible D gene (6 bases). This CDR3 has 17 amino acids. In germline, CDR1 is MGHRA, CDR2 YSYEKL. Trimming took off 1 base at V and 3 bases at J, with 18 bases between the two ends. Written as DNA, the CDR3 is TGCGCCAGCAGCCAAGTGACACCCAGGGGAGGTGACTATGGCTACACCTTC. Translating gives CASSQVTPRGGDYGYTF.

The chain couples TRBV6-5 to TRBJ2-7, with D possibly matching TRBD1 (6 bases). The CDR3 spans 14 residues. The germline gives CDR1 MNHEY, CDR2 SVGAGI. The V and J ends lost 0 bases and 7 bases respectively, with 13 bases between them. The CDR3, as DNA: TGTGCCAGCAGTTACTCAGGACAGCTGAGAGAGCAGTACTTC. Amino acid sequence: CASSYSGQLREQYF.

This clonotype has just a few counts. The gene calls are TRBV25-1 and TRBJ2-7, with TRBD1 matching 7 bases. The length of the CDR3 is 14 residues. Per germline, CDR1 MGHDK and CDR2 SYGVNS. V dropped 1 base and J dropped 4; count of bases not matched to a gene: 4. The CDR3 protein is CASSEFGTAYEQYF. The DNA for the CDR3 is TGTGCCAGCAGTGAATTTGGGACAGCTTACGAGCAGTACTTC.

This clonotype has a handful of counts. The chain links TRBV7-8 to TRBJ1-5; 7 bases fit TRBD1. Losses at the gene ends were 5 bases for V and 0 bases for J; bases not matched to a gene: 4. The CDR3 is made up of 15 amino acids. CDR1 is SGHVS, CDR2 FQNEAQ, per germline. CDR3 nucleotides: TGTGCCAGCAGCCGGGGACAGAATAGCAATCAGCCCCAGCATTTT. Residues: CASSRGQNSNQPQHF.

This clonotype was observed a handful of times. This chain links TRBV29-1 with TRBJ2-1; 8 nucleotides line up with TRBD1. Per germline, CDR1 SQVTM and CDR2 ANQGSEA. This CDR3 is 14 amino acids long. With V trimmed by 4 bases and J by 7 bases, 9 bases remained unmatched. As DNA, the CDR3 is TGCAGCGTTGTGAGCCAGGGGGCATGGAATGAGCAGTTCTTC. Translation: CSVVSQGAWNEQFF.

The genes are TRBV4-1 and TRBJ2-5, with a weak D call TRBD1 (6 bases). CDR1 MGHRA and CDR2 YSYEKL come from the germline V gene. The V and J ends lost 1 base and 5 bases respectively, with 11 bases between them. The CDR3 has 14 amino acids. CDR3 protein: CASSQVGAMETQYF. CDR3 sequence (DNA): TGCGCCAGCAGCCAAGTGGGGGCGATGGAGACCCAGTACTTC.

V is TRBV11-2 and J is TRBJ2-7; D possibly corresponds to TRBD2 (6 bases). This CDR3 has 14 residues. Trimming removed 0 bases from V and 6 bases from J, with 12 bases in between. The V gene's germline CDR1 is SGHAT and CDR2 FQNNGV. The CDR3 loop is CASSLDFGGGEQYF. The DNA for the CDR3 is TGTGCCAGCAGCTTAGACTTCGGGGGAGGCGAGCAGTACTTC. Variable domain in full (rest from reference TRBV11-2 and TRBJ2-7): EAGVAQSPRYKIIEKRQSVAFWCNPISGHATLYWYQQILGQGPKLLIQFQNNGVVDDSQLPKDRFSAERLKGVDSTLKIQPAKLEDSAVYLCASSLDFGGGEQYFGPGTRLTVT.

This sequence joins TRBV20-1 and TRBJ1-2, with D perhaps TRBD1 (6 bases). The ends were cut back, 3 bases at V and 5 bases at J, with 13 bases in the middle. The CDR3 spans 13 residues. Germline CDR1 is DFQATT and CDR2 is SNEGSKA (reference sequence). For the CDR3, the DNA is TGCAGTGCTAGGCCAGGGACACCTTATGGCTACACCTTC. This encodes CSARPGTPYGYTF.

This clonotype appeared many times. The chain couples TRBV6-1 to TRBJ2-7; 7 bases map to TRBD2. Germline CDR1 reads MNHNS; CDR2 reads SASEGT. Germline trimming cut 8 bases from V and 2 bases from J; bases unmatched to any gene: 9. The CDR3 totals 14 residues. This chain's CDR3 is CASRLRGNAYEQYF. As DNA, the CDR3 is TGTGCCAGCCGCCTGCGGGGGAACGCCTACGAGCAGTACTTC.

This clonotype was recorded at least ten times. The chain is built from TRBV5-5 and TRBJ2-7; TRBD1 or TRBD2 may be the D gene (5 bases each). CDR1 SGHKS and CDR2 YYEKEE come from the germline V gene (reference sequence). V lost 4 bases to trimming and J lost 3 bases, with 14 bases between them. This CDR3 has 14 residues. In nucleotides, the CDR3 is TGTGCCAGCAGCGGATCAGGGAGAAACTACGAGCAGTACTTC. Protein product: CASSGSGRNYEQYF.